This T cell receptor (beta chain) derives from a study of technical replicates of blood from a handful of donors. Only in-frame clones appear in the TCRdb table, and some are missing; sequencing was by immunoSEQ multiplex PCR. Here the sample spans about 60,000 clones, about 91% being singletons. The germline CDR1 and CDR2 sequences are SGHTA and FQGTGA. The CDR3 covers 15 residues. V dropped 2 bases and J dropped 4; count of bases not matched to a gene: 4. The chain links TRBV7-3 to TRBJ2-7; 11 nucleotides agree with TRBD2. This sequence originates from a human donor in good health. Some clones in this sample may be carry-over from other donors' samples. Material: PBMCs. The CDR3 bases are TGTGCCAGCAGCTTAGTAGCTAGCGGGAGGTACGAGCAGTACTTC. It yields the protein CASSLVASGRYEQYF.